This T cell receptor beta chain was retrieved from a study of radiation and T cells in renal cell carcinoma. General observations from the study: From baseline, blood top tumor clonotypes peaked at 2 weeks post-radiation.

A word on this clone: Its cognate antigen is unknown.

Described time point: baseline pretreatment blood. Treatment: 15 Gy SBRT to primary tumor, nephrectomy 4 weeks later. Using immunoSEQ multiplex PCR, the repertoire was profiled, and TCRdb retains in-frame clones only, with some absent. The sample shows 85,000 to 100,000 clones, approximately 86% of them seen only once. The CDR3 length is 15 residues. The V gene end was trimmed by 5 bases and the J gene end by 4 bases; junction bases not matched to a gene: 8. CDR1 is SGHTA, CDR2 FQGNSA, per germline. The specimen comprised blood, sampled from a patient whose treatment included radiotherapy and nephrectomy. The V and J genes are TRBV7-2 and TRBJ1-2; 9 nucleotides line up with TRBD1. The source of this sequence is a man in his forties or fifties with renal cell carcinoma. In nucleotides, the CDR3 is TGTGCCAGCAGCCTCGGGGGGACAGGGCCCTATGGCTACACCTTC. As protein: CASSLGGTGPYGYTF. The whole variable domain, filled in from reference TRBV7-2 and TRBJ1-2, reads GAGVSQSPSNKVTEKGKDVELRCDPISGHTALYWYRQSLGQGLEFLIYFQGNSAPDKSGLPSDRFSAERTGGSVSTLTIQRTQQEDSAVYLCASSLGGTGPYGYTFGSGTRLTVV.